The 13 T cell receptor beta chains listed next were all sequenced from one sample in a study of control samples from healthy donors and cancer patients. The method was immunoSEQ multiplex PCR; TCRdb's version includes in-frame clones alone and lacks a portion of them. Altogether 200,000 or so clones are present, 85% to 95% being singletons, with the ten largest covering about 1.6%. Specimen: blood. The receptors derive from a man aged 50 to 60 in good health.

Here the CDR3 DNA reads TGCGCCAGCAGTTCCGCTGGACAGGGGGCGGGTAATAGCAAGCCCCAGCATTTT. The encoded protein is CASSSAGQGAGNSKPQHF. The gene calls are TRBV4-1 and TRBJ1-5, with 11 bases aligning to TRBD1. Trimming removed 6 bases from V and 8 bases from J; junction bases left unmatched: 18. This CDR3 comprises 18 residues. Germline V CDR1 and CDR2: MGHRA, YSYEKL.

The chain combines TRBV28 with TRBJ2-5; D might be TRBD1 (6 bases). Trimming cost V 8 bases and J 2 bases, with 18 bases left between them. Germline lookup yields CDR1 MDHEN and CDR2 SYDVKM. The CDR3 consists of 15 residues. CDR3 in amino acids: CASVRIGRGQETQYF. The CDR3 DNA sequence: TGTGCCAGCGTGCGAATTGGCAGGGGACAAGAGACCCAGTACTTC.

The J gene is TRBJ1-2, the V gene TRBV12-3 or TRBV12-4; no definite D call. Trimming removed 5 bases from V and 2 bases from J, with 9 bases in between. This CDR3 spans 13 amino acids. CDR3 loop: CASSHGLNYGYTF. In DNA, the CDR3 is TGTGCCAGCAGTCACGGACTGAACTATGGCTACACCTTC.

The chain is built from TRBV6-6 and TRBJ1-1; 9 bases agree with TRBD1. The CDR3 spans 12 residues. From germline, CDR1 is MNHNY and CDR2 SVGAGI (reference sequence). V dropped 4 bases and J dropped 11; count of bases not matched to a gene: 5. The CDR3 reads CASSSGQGGAFF. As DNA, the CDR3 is TGTGCCAGCAGTTCGGGACAGGGAGGCGCTTTCTTT.

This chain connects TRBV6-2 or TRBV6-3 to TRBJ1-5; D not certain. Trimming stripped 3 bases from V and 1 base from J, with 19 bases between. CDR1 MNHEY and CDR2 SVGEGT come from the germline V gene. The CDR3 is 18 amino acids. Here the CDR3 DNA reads TGTGCCAGCAGTTATAGTACGTTCGGTCAGGACAGCAATCAGCCCCAGCATTTT. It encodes CASSYSTFGQDSNQPQHF.

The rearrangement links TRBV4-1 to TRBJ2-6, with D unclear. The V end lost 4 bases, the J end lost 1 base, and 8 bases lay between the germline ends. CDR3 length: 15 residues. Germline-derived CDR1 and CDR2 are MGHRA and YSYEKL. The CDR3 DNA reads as TGCGCCAGCAGCCCTTACACTTCTGGGGCCAACGTCCTGACTTTC. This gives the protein CASSPYTSGANVLTF.

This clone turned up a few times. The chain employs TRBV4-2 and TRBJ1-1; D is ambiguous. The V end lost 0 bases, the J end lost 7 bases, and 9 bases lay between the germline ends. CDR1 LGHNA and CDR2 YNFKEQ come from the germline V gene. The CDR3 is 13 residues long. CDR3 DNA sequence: TGTGCCAGCAGCCAAGATTTGGGTCGTGAAGCTTTCTTT. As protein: CASSQDLGREAFF.

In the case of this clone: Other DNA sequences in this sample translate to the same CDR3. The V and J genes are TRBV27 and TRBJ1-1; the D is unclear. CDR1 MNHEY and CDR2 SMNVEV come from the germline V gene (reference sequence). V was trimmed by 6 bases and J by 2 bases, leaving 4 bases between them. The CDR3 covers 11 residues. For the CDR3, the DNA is TGTGCCAGCAGACGAAACACTGAAGCTTTCTTT. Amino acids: CASRRNTEAFF.

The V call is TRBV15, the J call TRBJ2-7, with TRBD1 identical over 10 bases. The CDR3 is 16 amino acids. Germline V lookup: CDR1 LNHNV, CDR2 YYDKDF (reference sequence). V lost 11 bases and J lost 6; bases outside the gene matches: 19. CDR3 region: CAGYRDRGFLAVEQYF. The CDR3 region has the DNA TGTGCCGGGTACCGGGACAGGGGTTTTCTAGCGGTCGAGCAGTACTTC.

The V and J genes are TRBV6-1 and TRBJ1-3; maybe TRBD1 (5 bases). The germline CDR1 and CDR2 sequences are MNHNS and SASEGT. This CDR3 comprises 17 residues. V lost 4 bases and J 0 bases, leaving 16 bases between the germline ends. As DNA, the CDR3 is TGTGCCAGCAGTGGGGGGACGGTTCTCTCCTCTGGAAACACCATATATTTT. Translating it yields CASSGGTVLSSGNTIYF.

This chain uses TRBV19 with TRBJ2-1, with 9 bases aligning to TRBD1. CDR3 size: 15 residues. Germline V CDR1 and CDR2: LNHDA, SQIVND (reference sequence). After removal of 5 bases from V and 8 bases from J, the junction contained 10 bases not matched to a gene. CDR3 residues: CASSPYPGQGYEQFF. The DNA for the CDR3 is TGTGCCAGTAGTCCATATCCGGGACAGGGATATGAGCAGTTCTTC.

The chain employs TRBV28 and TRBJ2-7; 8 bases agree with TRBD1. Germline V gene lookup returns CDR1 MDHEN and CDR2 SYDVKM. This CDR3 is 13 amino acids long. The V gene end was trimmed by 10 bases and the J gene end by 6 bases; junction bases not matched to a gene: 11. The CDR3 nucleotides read TGTGCCACCATCGGGACAGGCCTACTCGAGCAGTACTTC. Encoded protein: CATIGTGLLEQYF.

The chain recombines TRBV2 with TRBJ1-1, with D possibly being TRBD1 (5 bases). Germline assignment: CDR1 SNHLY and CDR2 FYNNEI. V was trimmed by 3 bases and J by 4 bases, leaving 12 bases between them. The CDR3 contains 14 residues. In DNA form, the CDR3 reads TGTGCCAGCAGTGATAACAGGCGCCTCACTGAAGCTTTCTTT. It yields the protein CASSDNRRLTEAFF.